This T cell receptor beta chain was sequenced during a study of radiation and T cells in renal cell carcinoma. J gave up 5 bases and V 5 bases, and 7 bases lay outside the gene matches. Germline CDR1 KGHSH, CDR2 LQKENI. This CDR3 contains 14 residues. This clone occurred a few times. Its antigen is still unknown. Study observations and caveats: From baseline, blood top tumor clonotypes peaked at 2 weeks post-radiation.

Time point noted: blood 4 weeks post-SBRT, at nephrectomy. The sample's treatment: 15 Gy SBRT to primary tumor, nephrectomy 4 weeks later. Nephrectomy followed 15 Gy stereotactic body radiation by 4 weeks. Blood was sampled at baseline, 2 weeks and 4 weeks after SBRT. The tumor was a clear cell renal cell carcinoma. Here immunoSEQ multiplex PCR was the method, and the copy in TCRdb shows in-frame clones only, minus some. The sample holds about 64,000 clones, about 80% seen once. The specimen was blood, collected from a patient whose treatment included radiotherapy and nephrectomy. This clonotype originated in a man aged 60 to 69 with renal cell carcinoma. The J gene is TRBJ2-7, the V gene TRBV18; 9 bases align to TRBD2. The DNA of the CDR3 is TGTGCCAGCTCATCAAGCGGGGGGTTCGACGAGCAGTACTTC. It codes for CASSSSGGFDEQYF.